Below, 2 T cell receptor beta chains from the same sample are listed, as sequenced in a study of T cells in Graves' hyperthyroidism and ophthalmopathy (dated by TCRdb to the late 2010s). Library creation used multiplex PCR. The data were produced on an Illumina HiSeq 2000. The TCR beta CDR3 regions were amplified from RNA transcripts. The first round of RT-PCR for the TCR CDR3 was performed with the HTBI primer set and the Qiagen OneStep RT-PCR kit. In-frame beta chains were kept once TCRdb had trimmed the public reads at Q25 with fastp and called clones with MiXCR. Merged by CDR3 protein, the rows form single entries marked with the most common genes and DNA. The sample table shows some 620,000 distinct CDR3 sequences, and 15% to 20% are seen once. The top ten clones comprise around 3.9% of the sample. Specimen: blood. The receptors were sampled from a woman in her twenties or thirties with Graves' hyperthyroidism.

The table lists this clonotype with many counts. The gene calls are TRBV7-8 and TRBJ1-1; D possibly corresponds to TRBD1 (6 bases). V shed 5 bases and J shed 1 base, with 11 bases lying between them. This CDR3 has 14 residues. The V gene's germline CDR1 is SGHVS and CDR2 FQNEAQ. The CDR3 reads CASSRGGGNTEAFF. In nucleotides, the CDR3 is TGTGCCAGCAGCCGGGGAGGGGGGAACACTGAAGCTTTCTTT.

The chain recombines TRBV7-3 with TRBJ2-2; D might be TRBD2 (5 bases). Trimming shortened V by 2 bases and J by 4 bases, and 17 bases separated the two germline ends. Germline CDR1 reads SGHTA; CDR2 reads FQGTGA. The CDR3 is 17 amino acids. CDR3 bases: TGTGCCAGCAGCTTAGAGGGCCAGGCGCGTGTCACCGGGGAGCTGTTTTTT. This sequence encodes CASSLEGQARVTGELFF.